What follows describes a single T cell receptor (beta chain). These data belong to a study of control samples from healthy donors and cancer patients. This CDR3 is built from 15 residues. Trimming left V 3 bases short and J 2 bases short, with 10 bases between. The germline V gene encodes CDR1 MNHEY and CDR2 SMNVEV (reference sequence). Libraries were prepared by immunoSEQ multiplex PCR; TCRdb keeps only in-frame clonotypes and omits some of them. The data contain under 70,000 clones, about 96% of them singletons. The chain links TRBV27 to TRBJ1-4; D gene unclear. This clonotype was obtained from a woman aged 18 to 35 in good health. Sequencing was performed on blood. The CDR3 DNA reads TGTGCCAGCAGTTTGTACGGTCCGACTAATGAAAAACTGTTTTTT. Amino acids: CASSLYGPTNEKLFF. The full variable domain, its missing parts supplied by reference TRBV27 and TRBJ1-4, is EAQVTQNPRYLITVTGKKLTVTCSQNMNHEYMSWYRQDPGLGLRQIYYSMNVEVTDKGDVPEGYKVSRKEKRNFPLILESPSPNQTSLYFCASSLYGPTNEKLFFGSGTQLSVL.